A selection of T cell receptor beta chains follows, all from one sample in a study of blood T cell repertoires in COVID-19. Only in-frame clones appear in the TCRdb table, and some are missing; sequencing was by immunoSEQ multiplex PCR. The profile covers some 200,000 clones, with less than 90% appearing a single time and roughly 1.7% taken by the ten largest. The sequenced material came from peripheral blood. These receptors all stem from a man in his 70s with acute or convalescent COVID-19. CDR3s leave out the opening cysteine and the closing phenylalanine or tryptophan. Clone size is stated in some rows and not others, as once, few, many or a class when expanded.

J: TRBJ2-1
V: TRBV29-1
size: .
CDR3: SVDRPSSYNEQF

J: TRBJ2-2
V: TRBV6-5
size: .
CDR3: ASSYGAGKTGELF

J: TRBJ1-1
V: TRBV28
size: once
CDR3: ASSFRGGQGTTEAF

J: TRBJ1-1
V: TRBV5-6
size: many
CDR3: ASSFDGPEAF

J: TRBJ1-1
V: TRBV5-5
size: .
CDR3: ASSLAGTGNTEAF

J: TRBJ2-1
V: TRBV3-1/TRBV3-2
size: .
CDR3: ASSSRDRVSDEQF

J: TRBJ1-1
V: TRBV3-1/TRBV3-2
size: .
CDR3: ASSQDFGGAAGAF

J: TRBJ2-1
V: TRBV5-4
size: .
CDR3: ASSLAGTSGNNEQF

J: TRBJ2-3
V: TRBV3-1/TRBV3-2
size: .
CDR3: ASSPGGTFTDTQY

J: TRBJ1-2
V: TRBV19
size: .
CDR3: ASSIGGSLDYGYT

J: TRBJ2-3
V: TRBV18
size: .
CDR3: ASSGGTSGLADTQY

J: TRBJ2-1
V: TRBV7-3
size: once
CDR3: ASSSLSGTYNEQF

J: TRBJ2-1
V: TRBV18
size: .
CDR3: ASSLAGGGNEQF

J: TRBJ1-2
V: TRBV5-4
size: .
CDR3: ASSHPGTGYNGYT

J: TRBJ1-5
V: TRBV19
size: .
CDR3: ASSYRDQPQH

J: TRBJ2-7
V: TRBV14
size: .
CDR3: ASSQGGPRVWTGGAYEQY

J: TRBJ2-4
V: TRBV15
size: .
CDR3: ATSSRGRRTPGGGQNIQY

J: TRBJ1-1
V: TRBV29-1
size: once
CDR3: SVSTGNTEAF

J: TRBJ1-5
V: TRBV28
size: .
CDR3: ASSLAAFSNQPQH

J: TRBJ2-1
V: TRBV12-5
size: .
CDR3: ASGAGSLNEQF

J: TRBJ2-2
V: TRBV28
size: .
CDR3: ASSQWEGGELF

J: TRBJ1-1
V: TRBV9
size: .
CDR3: ASSALVGEVTEAF

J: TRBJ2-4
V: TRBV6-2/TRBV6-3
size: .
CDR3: ASSYSDGLGDIQY

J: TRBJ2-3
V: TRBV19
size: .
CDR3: ASSIVGQGPTDTQY

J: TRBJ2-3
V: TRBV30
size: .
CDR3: AWREATDTQY

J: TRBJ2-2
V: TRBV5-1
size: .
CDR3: ASSPRQILFGLAGAANTGELF

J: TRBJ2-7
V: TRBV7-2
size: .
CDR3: ASSLANRGYEQY

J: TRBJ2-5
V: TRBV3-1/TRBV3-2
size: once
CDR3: ASSHRETQY

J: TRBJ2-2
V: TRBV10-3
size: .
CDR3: AISDGQGNTGELF